This record covers a single T cell receptor (beta chain). These data come from a study of T cells in Graves' hyperthyroidism and ophthalmopathy. The investigators amplified TCR beta CDR3 regions from RNA transcripts. With the HTBI primer set, the TCR CDR3 went through a first round of RT-PCR. TCRdb re-derived calls from the multiplex PCR reads in MiXCR, one entry per CDR3 protein. The repertoire includes about 26,000 distinct CDR3 sequences, approximately 46% of them detected once, and about a tenth sits in the top ten. The CDR3 is 14 residues long. After removal of 4 bases from V and 6 bases from J, the junction contained 9 bases not matched to a gene. CDR1 and CDR2 (germline): DFQATT, SNEGSKA (reference sequence).

This receptor was identified in a woman aged 25 to 39 with Graves' hyperthyroidism. The sample comprised blood. The V gene is TRBV20-1, the J gene TRBJ2-1; 7 positions agree with TRBD2. The DNA of the CDR3 is TGCAGTGCTACGAGGCGGGAGTTTCGCAATGAGCAGTTCTTC. The encoded protein is CSATRREFRNEQFF.